The rows below give T cell receptor beta chains drawn from one sample of a study of T-cell reconstitution after alpha-beta-depleted transplantation in children. TCRdb re-called the PCR reads with MiXCR, one entry per CDR3 protein. The table records roughly 150,000 distinct CDR3 sequences, around 10% of them present only once. Source: PBMCs, taken before TCRalphabeta/CD19-depleted stem cell transplant. The receptors were sampled from a boy between 2 and 15 years old with acute myeloid leukemia, due to receive a stem cell transplant. CDR3s include the opening cysteine and the closing phenylalanine or tryptophan. D genes are given only for firm matches. Size is omitted from some rows. Given values are once, few, many or a class for expanded clones.

DNA: TGTGCCAGCAGCCAGGGACAGGTGGCTGGCTACACCTTC; CDR3: CASSQGQVAGYTF; size: many; J: TRBJ1-2; V: TRBV3-1; D: TRBD1
DNA: TGTGCCAGCAGCCCAAGGGCCAATTCACCCCTCCACTTT; CDR3: CASSPRANSPLHF; size: many; J: TRBJ1-6; V: TRBV7-6; D: .
DNA: TGTGCCAGCAGCACAGCTCCGGGACTAGCGGGAGAGCAGTACTTC; CDR3: CASSTAPGLAGEQYF; size: many; J: TRBJ2-7; V: TRBV7-6; D: TRBD2
DNA: TGCAGCGTCGCCTCTAGGTTGACAGACTATGGCTACACCTTC; CDR3: CSVASRLTDYGYTF; size: many; J: TRBJ1-2; V: TRBV29-1; D: .
DNA: TGCGCCAGCAGCTTGGGCGGGAGGGACTACGAGCAGTACTTC; CDR3: CASSLGGRDYEQYF; size: many; J: TRBJ2-7; V: TRBV5-1; D: TRBD2
DNA: TGTGCCAGCAGTTTTCGAACCATGGAGACCCAGTACTTC; CDR3: CASSFRTMETQYF; size: many; J: TRBJ2-5; V: TRBV12-3/TRBV12-4; D: .
DNA: TGTGCCAGCAGCCCGGGGCTCCGGAGCTCCTATAATTCACCCCTCCACTTT; CDR3: CASSPGLRSSYNSPLHF; size: few; J: TRBJ1-6; V: TRBV4-2; D: .
DNA: TGTGCCAGCAGTGCGGGACACCGCTCCTACGAGCAGTACTTC; CDR3: CASSAGHRSYEQYF; size: many; J: TRBJ2-7; V: TRBV12-3/TRBV12-4; D: .
DNA: TGTGCCAGCAGTGAGGTCGAAGGGAACACTGAAGCTTTCTTT; CDR3: CASSEVEGNTEAFF; size: many; J: TRBJ1-1; V: TRBV2; D: .
DNA: TGCGCCAGCAGCCCCTTTCGCAGGGACTATGGCTACACCTTC; CDR3: CASSPFRRDYGYTF; size: many; J: TRBJ1-2; V: TRBV5-1; D: .
DNA: TGCGCCAGCAGCCAGGGAACAGGGGTTCAGCCCCAGCATTTT; CDR3: CASSQGTGVQPQHF; size: once; J: TRBJ1-5; V: TRBV4-1; D: TRBD1
DNA: TGTGCCAGTAGTATTCAACTTCATACGACAAGAGATGGCTACACCTTC; CDR3: CASSIQLHTTRDGYTF; size: .; J: TRBJ1-2; V: TRBV19; D: .
DNA: TGCAGTGCTCGTGTCGGAACAGCGGAAGAGACCCAGTACTTC; CDR3: CSARVGTAEETQYF; size: many; J: TRBJ2-5; V: TRBV20-1; D: .
DNA: TGTGCCAGCAGTTTAGGCAGCATGAACACTGAAGCTTTCTTT; CDR3: CASSLGSMNTEAFF; size: many; J: TRBJ1-1; V: TRBV27; D: .
DNA: TGCGCCAGCAGCTTGGCGGGAAGGACAGGGGGCGTCGTAGATACGCAGTATTTT; CDR3: CASSLAGRTGGVVDTQYF; size: many; J: TRBJ2-3; V: TRBV5-1; D: TRBD1
DNA: TGCGCCAGCAGCCCCCCTAGGTACAATGAGCAGTTCTTC; CDR3: CASSPPRYNEQFF; size: many; J: TRBJ2-1; V: TRBV4-1; D: .
DNA: TGTGCCAGCAGTTTATACCAGGGGAGCCCCTACGAGCAGTACTTC; CDR3: CASSLYQGSPYEQYF; size: many; J: TRBJ2-7; V: TRBV28; D: .
DNA: TGCGCCAGCAGCTTGATCGGAGGGGGCACAGATACGCAGTATTTT; CDR3: CASSLIGGGTDTQYF; size: many; J: TRBJ2-3; V: TRBV5-1; D: .
DNA: TGCGCCAGCAGCCCAACCAGGGAAGGCAATGGCTACACCTTC; CDR3: CASSPTREGNGYTF; size: many; J: TRBJ1-2; V: TRBV5-1; D: .
DNA: TGCGCCAGCAGCTTGAGCGGGGTCACAGATACGCAGTATTTT; CDR3: CASSLSGVTDTQYF; size: many; J: TRBJ2-3; V: TRBV5-1; D: TRBD2
DNA: TGCAGCCTCCTTGGGACAGAAAACAATGAGCAGTTCTTC; CDR3: CSLLGTENNEQFF; size: many; J: TRBJ2-1; V: TRBV29-1; D: TRBD1
DNA: TGTGCCAGCAGAATGGCAGGCCCGAACACTGAAGCTTTCTTT; CDR3: CASRMAGPNTEAFF; size: many; J: TRBJ1-1; V: TRBV11-2; D: .
DNA: TGCAGTGCTATCACCCAGGGGACCCATCAGCCCCAGCATTTT; CDR3: CSAITQGTHQPQHF; size: many; J: TRBJ1-5; V: TRBV20-1; D: .
DNA: TGTGCCAGCGGACCCCCACAGGGAGGTCGGGATACGCAGTATTTT; CDR3: CASGPPQGGRDTQYF; size: many; J: TRBJ2-3; V: TRBV27; D: .
DNA: TGTGCCAGCAGTTGGGACCCGACTAGCACAGATACGCAGTATTTT; CDR3: CASSWDPTSTDTQYF; size: many; J: TRBJ2-3; V: TRBV6-5; D: .
DNA: TGCAGTGCTGGGGGATCCTACGAGCAGTACTTC; CDR3: CSAGGSYEQYF; size: many; J: TRBJ2-7; V: TRBV20-1; D: .
DNA: TGCAGTGCTATCGCCGATTCTAACTATGGCTACACCTTC; CDR3: CSAIADSNYGYTF; size: few; J: TRBJ1-2; V: TRBV20-1; D: .
DNA: TGTGCCAGCAGCTTAGACGCGAGGGGACACATTCAGTACTTC; CDR3: CASSLDARGHIQYF; size: many; J: TRBJ2-4; V: TRBV7-9; D: .
DNA: TGTGCCAGCAGCACCGGACAGGTGAATCAGCCCCAGCATTTT; CDR3: CASSTGQVNQPQHF; size: many; J: TRBJ1-5; V: TRBV7-2; D: TRBD1
DNA: TGTGCCAGCAGTTTAGGAGTCCTAGGGGAAAAACTGTTTTTT; CDR3: CASSLGVLGEKLFF; size: few; J: TRBJ1-4; V: TRBV28; D: .
DNA: TGTGCCAGCACCCAGGGGGTTACTGAAGCTTTCTTT; CDR3: CASTQGVTEAFF; size: many; J: TRBJ1-1; V: TRBV28; D: TRBD1
DNA: TGTGCCAGCAGTTACTCGCTTGGGACGCCTGCCTACAATGAGCAGTTCTTC; CDR3: CASSYSLGTPAYNEQFF; size: many; J: TRBJ2-1; V: TRBV6-5; D: .
DNA: TGTGCCAGCAGTTTGGGTACGCTGGAGTATTTT; CDR3: CASSLGTLEYF; size: many; J: TRBJ2-3; V: TRBV27; D: .
DNA: TGTGCCAGCAGCTCATCCGGGACACCGGATACGCAGTATTTT; CDR3: CASSSSGTPDTQYF; size: many; J: TRBJ2-3; V: TRBV7-9; D: .
DNA: TGTGCCAGCAGTTTAACAGGGGGCCATGAAAAACTGTTTTTT; CDR3: CASSLTGGHEKLFF; size: many; J: TRBJ1-4; V: TRBV28; D: TRBD1
DNA: TGTGCCAGCAGTTTAGCGGGAGGGCCCTTAATGCCCTACAATGAGCAGTTCTTC; CDR3: CASSLAGGPLMPYNEQFF; size: .; J: TRBJ2-1; V: TRBV12-3/TRBV12-4; D: TRBD2
DNA: TGTGCCAGCAGCTTAGTCGCGGGGCACTCCTACGAGCAGTACTTC; CDR3: CASSLVAGHSYEQYF; size: many; J: TRBJ2-7; V: TRBV7-2; D: .